The subject of this entry is one TCR beta chain. The data were obtained in a study of chemoradiotherapy in HPV16-positive cancers. Generated by immunoSEQ multiplex PCR, the TCRdb table keeps only in-frame clones and is missing some. The sample has roughly 460 clones; roughly 86% are singletons. There are 15 residues in the CDR3. The ends lost 4 bases at V and 8 bases at J; junction bases unmatched: 7. CDR1 and CDR2 from the germline V gene are LNHDA and SQIVND (reference sequence). This specimen was tumor tissue, taken from a patient who underwent chemoradiotherapy. The chain combines TRBV19 with TRBJ2-3, with 12 bases matching TRBD2. This TCR was recovered from a human donor with HPV-associated anogenital cancer. The CDR3 nucleotides read TGTGCCAGTAGTAGGGAGACTAGCGGGAGAGGTACGCAGTATTTT. Protein sequence: CASSRETSGRGTQYF. Together with reference TRBV19 and TRBJ2-3, the CDR3 gives the full variable domain: DGGITQSPKYLFRKEGQNVTLSCEQNLNHDAMYWYRQDPGQGLRLIYYSQIVNDFQKGDIAEGYSVSREKKESFPLTVTSAQKNPTAFYLCASSRETSGRGTQYFGPGTRLTVL.